This T cell receptor (beta chain) appears in the sequencing data of a study of technical replicates of blood from a few donors. The repertoire was sequenced with immunoSEQ multiplex PCR; TCRdb's copy has only in-frame clones and lacks some. The sample records about 84,000 clones, 95% to 98% being singletons. CDR1 and CDR2 from the germline V gene are MDHEN and SYDVKM. V lost 4 bases and J 2 bases, leaving 10 bases between the germline ends. The CDR3 contains 14 residues. The rearrangement links TRBV28 to TRBJ2-3; D might be TRBD1 (5 bases). The source of this sequence is a human donor in good health. The sequenced sample was T cells isolated from PBMCs. CDR3 DNA sequence: TGTGCCAGCAGTTGGACAACTTACACAGATACGCAGTATTTT. It specifies CASSWTTYTDTQYF.